The T cell receptor (beta chain) under discussion was sequenced for a study of shared clonotypes between healthy human individuals. This clone was found once. Its antigen is unidentified. Sequencing was performed with immunoSEQ multiplex PCR; in TCRdb, only in-frame clones are kept and a portion is missing. The sample records over 2,000,000 clones, approximately 92% being singletons. Study-level results: As a rule, naive subsets had a larger estimated richness than memory subsets. Researchers sampled blood only, noting tissue repertoires likely differ. It was anticipated that sequencing depth would influence how many clonotypes donors shared. It was the non-shared clonotypes that had lower generation probabilities than clonotypes shared by all four donors.

Positive CCR7 selection of CD45RO-negative cells yielded the naive CD8 cells, and terminally differentiated effector memory CD45RA+ cells were excluded. V was cut by 2 bases and J by 5 bases, with 4 bases left in between. Germline values: CDR1 MDHEN, CDR2 SYDVKM. This CDR3 region has 12 residues. This chain uses TRBV28 with TRBJ1-5; D remains ambiguous. The sequence came from a man aged 18 to 30 in good health. Some clones in this sample may be carry-over from other donors' samples. The sample taken for sequencing was naive CD8+ T cells from PBMCs. The CDR3 region is CASSLEDQPQHF. CDR3 bases: TGTGCCAGCAGTTTAGAGGATCAGCCCCAGCATTTT.